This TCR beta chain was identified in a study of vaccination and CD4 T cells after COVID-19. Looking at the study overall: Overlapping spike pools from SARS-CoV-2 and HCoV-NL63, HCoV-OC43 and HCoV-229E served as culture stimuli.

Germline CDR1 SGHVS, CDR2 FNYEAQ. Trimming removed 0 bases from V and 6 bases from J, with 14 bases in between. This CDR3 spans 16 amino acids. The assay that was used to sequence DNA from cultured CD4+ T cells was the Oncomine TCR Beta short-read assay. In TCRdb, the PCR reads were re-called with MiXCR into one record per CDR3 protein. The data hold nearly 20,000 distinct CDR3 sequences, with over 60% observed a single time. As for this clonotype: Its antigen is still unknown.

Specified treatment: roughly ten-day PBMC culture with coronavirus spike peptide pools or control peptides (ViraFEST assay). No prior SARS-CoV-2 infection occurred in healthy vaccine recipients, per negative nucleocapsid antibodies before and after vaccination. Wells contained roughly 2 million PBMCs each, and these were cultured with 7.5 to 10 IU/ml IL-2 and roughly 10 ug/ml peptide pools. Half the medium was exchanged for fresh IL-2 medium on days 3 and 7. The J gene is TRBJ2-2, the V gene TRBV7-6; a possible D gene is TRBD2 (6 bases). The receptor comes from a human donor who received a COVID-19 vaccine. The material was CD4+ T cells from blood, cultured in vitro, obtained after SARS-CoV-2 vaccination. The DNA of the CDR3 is TGTGCCAGCAGCTTAGCCCTGGGGCCGGGAGCCGGGGAGCTGTTTTTT. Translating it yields CASSLALGPGAGELFF.